The 29 T cell receptor beta chains below were found in one sample sequenced in a study of T cell responses to AZD1222 COVID-19 vaccine. The method was immunoSEQ multiplex PCR; TCRdb's version includes in-frame clones alone and lacks a portion of them. The sample yields about 120,000 clones, about 90% seen once. The specimen was peripheral blood, collected on day 0 of AZD1222 vaccination. These receptors all come from an adult in good health.

The rearrangement joins TRBV10-2 to TRBJ1-3; weak D call: TRBD1 (6 bases). There are 13 residues in the CDR3. CDR1 and CDR2 (germline): WSHSY, SAAADI. Deletions cut 6 bases from V and 4 bases from J, with 10 bases between. The CDR3 nucleotides read TGCGCCAGCAGACCCGGACAGGGAAACACCATATATTTT. Amino acids: CASRPGQGNTIYF.

The rearrangement uses TRBV13 and TRBJ1-5, with D hard to call. CDR1 is PRHDT, CDR2 FYEKMQ, per germline (reference sequence). The CDR3 has 14 residues. The V gene lost 2 bases and the J gene lost 7 bases, with 12 bases spanning the gap. CDR3 protein: CASSLRGGEQPQHF. As DNA, the CDR3 is TGTGCCAGCAGCTTACGCGGTGGAGAACAGCCCCAGCATTTT.

The chain has TRBV28 and TRBJ2-1; no firm D call. Germline CDR1 is MDHEN and CDR2 is SYDVKM. The CDR3 consists of 12 residues. Trimming shortened V by 4 bases and J by 10 bases, and 11 bases separated the two germline ends. CDR3 DNA sequence: TGTGCCAGCAGTTCCATCCGAGAGGAGCAGTTCTTC. Residues: CASSSIREEQFF. Filled out from reference TRBV28 and TRBJ2-1, the complete variable domain reads DVKVTQSSRYLVKRTGEKVFLECVQDMDHENMFWYRQDPGLGLRLIYFSYDVKMKEKGDIPEGYSVSREKKERFSLILESASTNQTSMYLCASSSIREEQFFGPGTRLTVL.

The rearrangement uses TRBV15 and TRBJ2-1; D could derive from TRBD1 or TRBD2 (5 bases each). This CDR3 region has 18 residues. The V and J ends lost 0 bases and 5 bases respectively, with 20 bases between them. Germline CDR1 LNHNV, CDR2 YYDKDF (reference sequence). CDR3 region: CATSRDSFWDPQDNEQFF. The CDR3 DNA sequence: TGTGCCACCAGCAGAGATTCATTTTGGGACCCGCAGGACAATGAGCAGTTCTTC.

Of note for this clone: Other nucleotide sequences from this sample produce the same CDR3. V is TRBV18 and J is TRBJ2-2, with D tentatively TRBD1 or TRBD2 (5 bases each). The CDR3 runs 13 residues. Per germline, CDR1 KGHSH and CDR2 LQKENI. The ends were cut back, 2 bases at V and 6 bases at J, with 7 bases in the middle. CDR3 region: CASSPGGAGELFF. The CDR3 nucleotides are TGTGCCAGCTCACCAGGGGGAGCCGGGGAGCTGTTTTTT.

The chain is built from TRBV18 and TRBJ1-4, with 7 bases matching TRBD1. V shed 2 bases, J shed 7 bases, and the junction held 4 bases outside the gene matches. The CDR3 loop spans 14 amino acids. CDR1 KGHSH and CDR2 LQKENI come from the germline V gene. The CDR3 DNA follows: TGTGCCAGCTCACCAGACAGGGAAGTTGAAAAACTGTTTTTT. As protein: CASSPDREVEKLFF.

This rearrangement joins TRBV3-1 (or the pseudogene TRBV3-2) to TRBJ1-5; 8 bases fit TRBD1. The V gene's germline CDR1 is LGHDT and CDR2 YNNKEL (reference sequence). The ends lost 0 bases at V and 4 bases at J; junction bases unmatched: 5. The CDR3 extends over 16 amino acids. CDR3 loop: CASSQDRGTGNQPQHF. The CDR3 nucleotides are TGTGCCAGCAGCCAAGATCGGGGGACAGGAAATCAGCCCCAGCATTTT.

This chain connects TRBV19 to TRBJ2-5; D remains unclear. The V gene's germline CDR1 is LNHDA and CDR2 SQIVND (reference sequence). This CDR3 contains 14 residues. The V and J ends lost 2 bases and 4 bases respectively, with 11 bases between them. Here the CDR3 DNA reads TGTGCCAGTAGTATAAGTTCGGTGAGAGAGACCCAGTACTTC. Protein product: CASSISSVRETQYF.

The chain couples TRBV28 to TRBJ1-5; no firm D call. Trimming cost V 7 bases and J 7 bases, with 14 bases left between them. Germline V CDR1 and CDR2: MDHEN, SYDVKM. CDR3 size: 13 residues. CDR3 loop: CASTGVDGQPQHF. In DNA form, the CDR3 reads TGTGCCAGCACGGGAGTAGACGGGCAGCCCCAGCATTTT.

V gene TRBV11-2 combines with J gene TRBJ1-1, with D tentatively TRBD1 (5 bases). This CDR3 is 15 amino acids long. V was cut by 6 bases and J by 6 bases, with 20 bases left in between. Germline V gene sequence: CDR1 SGHAT, CDR2 FQNNGV. DNA for the CDR3: TGTGCCAGCAGAGCCAGCCCGGGGGTAATCCCTGAAGCTTTCTTT. This gives the protein CASRASPGVIPEAFF.

The genes are TRBV7-2 and TRBJ1-2, with TRBD1 matching over 11 bases. With 5 bases clipped from V and 8 bases from J, the junction kept 10 bases outside the gene matches. Germline V lookup: CDR1 SGHTA, CDR2 FQGNSA. The CDR3 totals 15 residues. CDR3 sequence: CASSAVWTGGMGYTF. The CDR3 region has the DNA TGTGCCAGCAGCGCCGTATGGACAGGGGGCATGGGCTACACCTTC.

The chain combines TRBV27 with TRBJ2-1; 9 bases are shared with TRBD2. The V segment lost 3 bases and the J segment 6 bases; nucleotides outside the gene matches: 3. From germline, CDR1 is MNHEY and CDR2 SMNVEV (reference sequence). This CDR3 has 14 residues. This chain's CDR3 is CASSLASGINEQFF. In DNA form, the CDR3 reads TGTGCCAGCAGTTTGGCTAGCGGGATCAATGAGCAGTTCTTC.

The V gene is TRBV6-5, the J gene TRBJ2-7; D may be TRBD1 (5 bases). Germline CDR1 MNHEY, CDR2 SVGAGI. Deletions cut 0 bases from V and 2 bases from J, with 8 bases between. This CDR3 has 14 amino acids. CDR3 bases: TGTGCCAGCAGTTACTCGCAGGGTACCTACGAGCAGTACTTC. Translation gives CASSYSQGTYEQYF.

The V and J genes are TRBV3-1 (or the pseudogene TRBV3-2) and TRBJ2-6; no definite D call. CDR1 LGHDT and CDR2 YNNKEL come from the germline V gene (reference sequence). V shed 0 bases and J shed 4 bases, with 10 bases lying between them. The CDR3 runs 16 residues. The chain's CDR3 is CASSQDMDDGANVLTF. The CDR3 coding sequence is TGTGCCAGCAGCCAAGATATGGACGACGGGGCCAACGTCCTGACTTTC.

The gene calls are TRBV11-2 and TRBJ1-4; maybe TRBD1 (5 bases). CDR3 length: 14 residues. Germline V gives CDR1 SGHAT, CDR2 FQNNGV. Trimming shortened V by 2 bases and J by 10 bases, and 14 bases separated the two germline ends. CDR3 residues: CASSLWGESGKLFF. CDR3 in DNA: TGTGCCAGCAGCTTATGGGGGGAATCGGGAAAACTGTTTTTT.

The rearrangement joins TRBV10-2 to TRBJ1-4, with no clear D. V was pared by 2 bases and J by 11 bases, with 6 bases between. Germline loops: CDR1 WSHSY, CDR2 SAAADI. This CDR3 is built from 11 residues. CDR3 in amino acids: CASSEGGKLFF. For the CDR3, the DNA is TGCGCCAGCAGTGAGGGTGGGAAACTGTTTTTT.

The chain carries TRBV7-8 and TRBJ1-2; 12 bases map to TRBD1. CDR1 and CDR2 from the germline V gene are SGHVS and FQNEAQ. The CDR3 sequence is 17 residues long. J was trimmed by 8 bases and V by 1 base; bases with no gene match: 11. The CDR3 nucleotides read TGTGCCAGCAGCTTAGTAGCCCCGGGACAGGGGGCATGGGGCTACACCTTC. It codes for CASSLVAPGQGAWGYTF. Based on the CDR3 plus reference TRBV7-8 and TRBJ1-2, the full variable domain is GAGVSQSPRYKVAKRGQDVALRCDPISGHVSLFWYQQALGQGPEFLTYFQNEAQLDKSGLPSDRFFAERPEGSVSTLKIQRTQQEDSAVYLCASSLVAPGQGAWGYTFGSGTRLTVV.

The chain is built from TRBV3-1 (or the pseudogene TRBV3-2) and TRBJ2-7, with 7 bases matching TRBD2. The CDR3 consists of 13 residues. The germline V gene encodes CDR1 LGHDT and CDR2 YNNKEL (reference sequence). Losses at the gene ends were 4 bases for V and 6 bases for J; bases not matched to a gene: 6. Written as DNA, the CDR3 is TGTGCCAGCAGCCCAGCGGGAAATCTCGAGCAGTACTTC. It is translated as CASSPAGNLEQYF.

The chain recombines TRBV19 with TRBJ1-1; TRBD1 is a possible D gene (5 bases). Trimming left V 5 bases short and J 4 bases short, with 23 bases between. The germline V gene encodes CDR1 LNHDA and CDR2 SQIVND (reference sequence). The CDR3 covers 17 residues. In DNA form, the CDR3 reads TGTGCCAGTAGTGCCGGGACCCTCACCGGGTACGGCACTGAAGCTTTCTTT. Translating gives CASSAGTLTGYGTEAFF.

The rearrangement links TRBV27 to TRBJ2-1; perhaps TRBD2 as D (6 bases). Trimming cost V 3 bases and J 6 bases, with 12 bases left between them. The CDR3 is 14 residues long. CDR1 and CDR2 (germline): MNHEY, SMNVEV (reference sequence). The CDR3 is CASSFGGGVNEQFF. The CDR3 bases are TGTGCCAGCAGTTTTGGGGGAGGAGTCAATGAGCAGTTCTTC.

The chain is built from TRBV28 and TRBJ1-2; D is possibly TRBD1 (5 bases). CDR1 MDHEN and CDR2 SYDVKM come from the germline V gene. This CDR3 comprises 18 residues. Trimming took off 3 bases at V and 8 bases at J, with 28 bases between the two ends. DNA for the CDR3: TGTGCCAGCAGTTTTATTGTAAGCAGGGAGGGTAGGCGTGGAGGCTACACCTTC. It yields the protein CASSFIVSREGRRGGYTF.

The rearrangement uses TRBV27 and TRBJ2-7; D is uncertain. V was cut by 6 bases and J by 2 bases, with 14 bases left in between. CDR3 length equals 14 residues. Per the germline V gene, CDR1 is MNHEY and CDR2 is SMNVEV (reference sequence). DNA of the CDR3: TGTGCCAGCAGCCCAGGAACACTGCCCTACGAGCAGTACTTC. This translates into CASSPGTLPYEQYF.

J is TRBJ1-5 and V is TRBV6-2 or TRBV6-3, with D possibly TRBD1 on 5 matching bases. The length of the CDR3 is 15 residues. V was shortened by 3 bases and J by 1 base, with 10 bases between the two germline ends. Germline values: CDR1 MNHEY, CDR2 SVGEGT. The CDR3 nucleotides read TGTGCCAGCAGTTATTGGCGGGACAGCAATCAGCCCCAGCATTTT. This encodes CASSYWRDSNQPQHF.

The CDR3 here is CASSEGNREAFF. CDR3 coding DNA: TGCGCCAGCAGTGAGGGGAACAGGGAAGCTTTCTTT. V usage is TRBV10-1 and J usage is TRBJ1-1; a possible D gene is TRBD1 (5 bases). CDR3 length equals 12 residues. The germline V gene encodes CDR1 WNHNN and CDR2 SYGVQD (reference sequence). The ends were cut back, 2 bases at V and 8 bases at J, with 9 bases in the middle.

The rearrangement links TRBV28 to TRBJ2-7; D is unresolved. With 7 bases removed from V and 6 bases from J, the gap between germline ends came to 19 bases. This CDR3 region has 14 residues. Germline V gives CDR1 MDHEN, CDR2 SYDVKM. CDR3 sequence (DNA): TGTGCCAGCAACGAATTGGGCTACCTACGCGAGCAGTACTTC. This translates into CASNELGYLREQYF.

The chain joins TRBV5-1 to TRBJ1-6; D gene unclear. The CDR3 extends over 13 amino acids. Germline CDR1 is SGHRS and CDR2 is YFSETQ. Deletions cut 0 bases from V and 8 bases from J, with 6 bases between. DNA of the CDR3: TGCGCCAGCAGCTTGGGTCGGGATTCACCCCTCCACTTT. As protein: CASSLGRDSPLHF.

The V and J genes are TRBV4-1 and TRBJ1-4; D gene ambiguous. The CDR3 runs 18 residues. Germline lookup yields CDR1 MGHRA and CDR2 YSYEKL. V was cut by 2 bases and J by 0 bases, with 16 bases left in between. CDR3 bases: TGCGCCAGCAGCCAATCGGCGCAGAAAAAATCAACTAATGAAAAACTGTTTTTT. It encodes CASSQSAQKKSTNEKLFF.

The rearrangement joins TRBV3-1 (or the pseudogene TRBV3-2) to TRBJ1-4; unclear D gene. The V and J ends lost 5 bases and 0 bases respectively, with 4 bases between them. The CDR3 spans 13 residues. Germline assignment: CDR1 LGHDT and CDR2 YNNKEL (reference sequence). The CDR3 DNA reads TGTGCCAGCAGCTTCACAACTAATGAAAAACTGTTTTTT. This translates into CASSFTTNEKLFF.

The chain has TRBV28 and TRBJ2-4; D possibly corresponds to TRBD2 (5 bases). Germline values: CDR1 MDHEN, CDR2 SYDVKM. V was shortened by 10 bases and J by 3 bases, with 16 bases between the two germline ends. The CDR3 is made up of 14 amino acids. The CDR3: CATSPARVKNIQYF. CDR3 sequence (DNA): TGTGCCACCTCCCCGGCGAGGGTCAAAAACATTCAGTACTTC.